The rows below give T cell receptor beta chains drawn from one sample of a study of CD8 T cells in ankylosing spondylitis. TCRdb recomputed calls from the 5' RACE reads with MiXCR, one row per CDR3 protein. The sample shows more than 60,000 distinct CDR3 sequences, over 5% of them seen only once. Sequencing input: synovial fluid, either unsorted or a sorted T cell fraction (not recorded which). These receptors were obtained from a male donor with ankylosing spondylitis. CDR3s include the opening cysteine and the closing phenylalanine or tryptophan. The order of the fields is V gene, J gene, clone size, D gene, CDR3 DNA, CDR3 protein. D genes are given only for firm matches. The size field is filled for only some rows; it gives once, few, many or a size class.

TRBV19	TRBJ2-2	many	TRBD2	TGTGCCAGTAGGGGAGCGGGATCAGGGGAGCTGTTTTTT	CASRGAGSGELFF
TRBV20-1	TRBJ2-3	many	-	TGCAGTGCTGGGGACTTCATAGACGGCACAGATACGCAGTATTTT	CSAGDFIDGTDTQYF
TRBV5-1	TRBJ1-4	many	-	TGCGCCAGCAGCTTGGCGGGGACGAGGGATGAAAAACTGTTTTTT	CASSLAGTRDEKLFF
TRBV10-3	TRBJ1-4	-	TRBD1	TGTGCCATCAGCGAAAGCGCCGGGACAGTTGAAAAACTGTTTTTT	CAISESAGTVEKLFF
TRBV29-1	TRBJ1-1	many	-	TGCAGCGTACCAGCCCCTGGTAACACTGAAGCTTTCTTT	CSVPAPGNTEAFF
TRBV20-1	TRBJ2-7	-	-	TGCAGTGCTAGAGATCACCAGGGACCCTACGAGCAGTACTTC	CSARDHQGPYEQYF
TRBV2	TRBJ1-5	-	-	TGTGCCAGCAGGGGCCGGGTTGATCAGCCCCAGCATTTT	CASRGRVDQPQHF
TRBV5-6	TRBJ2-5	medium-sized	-	TGTGCCAGCAGCTTTCCAGTTGGAGAGACCCAGTACTTC	CASSFPVGETQYF
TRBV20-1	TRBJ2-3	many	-	TGCAGTGCTAGAGATCTTTTCTTGAGCACAGATACGCAGTATTTT	CSARDLFLSTDTQYF
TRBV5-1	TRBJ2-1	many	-	TGCGCCAGCAGCTTGGGCTTGGTGTACAATGAGCAGTTCTTC	CASSLGLVYNEQFF
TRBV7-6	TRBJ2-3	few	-	TGTGCCAGCAGCTTTGGGGGAGGGGGAACAGATACGCAGTATTTT	CASSFGGGGTDTQYF
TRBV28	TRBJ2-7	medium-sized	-	TGTGCCAGCAGTATGACCTACGAGCAGTACTTC	CASSMTYEQYF
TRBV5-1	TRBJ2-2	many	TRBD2	TGCGCCAGCAGCTTGGATGCGGGAGGGCCGAACACCGGGGAGCTGTTTTTT	CASSLDAGGPNTGELFF
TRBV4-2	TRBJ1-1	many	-	TGTGCCAGCAGCCAAGCCCGGGCCCGGGGGGTGGTAGTAGCTTTCTTT	CASSQARARGVVVAFF
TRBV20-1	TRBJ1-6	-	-	TGCAGTGCTAGAAGTCGGCCAGGGTCCAATTCACCCCTCCACTTT	CSARSRPGSNSPLHF
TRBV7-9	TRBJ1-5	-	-	TGTGCCAGCAGCTCAGGGGCTAGCAATCAGCCCCAGCATTTT	CASSSGASNQPQHF
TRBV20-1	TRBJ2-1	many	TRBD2	TGCAGTGCTGGGGGACTAGCGGGAGTTGAGCAGTTCTTC	CSAGGLAGVEQFF
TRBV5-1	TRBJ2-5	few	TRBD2	TGCGCCAGCAGAATTGGACTAGCGGGAGCAGAGACCCAGTACTTC	CASRIGLAGAETQYF
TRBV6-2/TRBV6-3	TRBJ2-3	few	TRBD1	TGTGCCAGCAGGTTAACGCGGGACAGGGCTAGCACAGATACGCAGTATTTT	CASRLTRDRASTDTQYF
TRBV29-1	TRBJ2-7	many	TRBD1	TGCAGCGTTGAAGATTGGACAGGCTCCTACGAGCAGTACTTC	CSVEDWTGSYEQYF
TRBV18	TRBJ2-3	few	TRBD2	TGTGCCAGCTCCCTTGTCACCGGGCCCGGGACTAGCCTAACAGATACGCAGTATTTT	CASSLVTGPGTSLTDTQYF
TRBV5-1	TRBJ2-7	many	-	TGCGCCAGCAGCTCGGTCAGGGGATACGAGCAGTACTTC	CASSSVRGYEQYF
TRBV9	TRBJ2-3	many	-	TGTGCCAGCAGCGTAGCGACAGGCACAGATACGCAGTATTTT	CASSVATGTDTQYF
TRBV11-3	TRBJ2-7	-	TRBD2	TGTGCCAGCAGCCTCGTCAGAGCGGGGGGTACCTACGAGCAGTACTTC	CASSLVRAGGTYEQYF
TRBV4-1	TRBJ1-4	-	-	TGCGCCAGCAGCCGAGAGAGGGGTGCGACTAATGAAAAACTGTTTTTT	CASSRERGATNEKLFF
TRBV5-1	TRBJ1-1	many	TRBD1	TGCGCCAGCAGCGGGGGACAGATGAACACTGAAGCTTTCTTT	CASSGGQMNTEAFF
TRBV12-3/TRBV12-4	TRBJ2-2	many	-	TGTGCCAGCAGTTTCCTTCAGAACACCGGGGAGCTGTTTTTT	CASSFLQNTGELFF
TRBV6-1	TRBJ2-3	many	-	TGTGCCAGCAGTATGTTAGGGGGAGGAACAGATACGCAGTATTTT	CASSMLGGGTDTQYF
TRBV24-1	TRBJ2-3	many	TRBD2	TGTGCCACCAGTGATTTTAGGCGGGGGGGCACAGATACGCAGTATTTT	CATSDFRRGGTDTQYF
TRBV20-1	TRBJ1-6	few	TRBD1	TGCAGTGCAAGGACAGGGGGCGAGAATTCACCCCTCCACTTT	CSARTGGENSPLHF
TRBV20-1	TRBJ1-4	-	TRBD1	TGCAGTGCTCCCGGGACAGGGGTAGAAAAACTGTTTTTT	CSAPGTGVEKLFF
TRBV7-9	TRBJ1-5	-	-	TGTGCCAGCAGCGCCGGGTCCTCGGGTCCAAATCAGCCCCAGCATTTT	CASSAGSSGPNQPQHF
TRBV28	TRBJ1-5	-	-	TGTGCCAGCAGTTTACTGGACAGAAATCAGCCCCAGCATTTT	CASSLLDRNQPQHF
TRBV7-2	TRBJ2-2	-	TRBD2	TGTGCCAGCAGCTCCTCTAGCGGGAGGGTGGGCACCGGGGAGCTGTTTTTT	CASSSSSGRVGTGELFF
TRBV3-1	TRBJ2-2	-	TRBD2	TGTGCCAGCAGCATCGGACTAGCGAACGGCGGGGAGCTGTTTTTT	CASSIGLANGGELFF
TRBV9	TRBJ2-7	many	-	TGTGCCAGCAGCGCGTACTACGAGCAGTACTTC	CASSAYYEQYF
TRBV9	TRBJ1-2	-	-	TGTGCCAGCAGCGTCCCGGGGGGGCCCGGCGGCTACACCTTC	CASSVPGGPGGYTF
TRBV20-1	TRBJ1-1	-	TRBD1	TGCAGTGCTAGGGCCAGACAGGGGAACACTGAAGCTTTCTTT	CSARARQGNTEAFF
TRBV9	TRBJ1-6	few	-	TGTGCCAGCAGCGTTTCAGGGGAGTTGTCACCCCTCCACTTT	CASSVSGELSPLHF
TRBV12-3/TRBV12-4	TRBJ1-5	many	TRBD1	TGTGCCAGCAGTATCGACAGGGGTGAGGGCAATCAGCCCCAGCATTTT	CASSIDRGEGNQPQHF
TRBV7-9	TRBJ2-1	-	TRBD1	TGTGCCAGCAGCTTTCAGGGGGCTCACAATGAGCAGTTCTTC	CASSFQGAHNEQFF
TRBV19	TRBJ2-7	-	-	TGTGCCAGTAGTATTTGGAAGGATTCCTACGAGCAGTACTTC	CASSIWKDSYEQYF
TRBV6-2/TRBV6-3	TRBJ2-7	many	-	TGTGCCAGCAGTTACGACGCCGGCAGGCCTTCCTACGAGCAGTACTTC	CASSYDAGRPSYEQYF
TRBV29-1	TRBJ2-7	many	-	TGCAGCGTTGAGGGACGGGGAACGTCGGAGCAGTACTTC	CSVEGRGTSEQYF
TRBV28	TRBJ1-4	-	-	TGTGCCAGCAGTTCCTCTTCGGGTAACCCTAATGAAAAACTGTTTTTT	CASSSSSGNPNEKLFF
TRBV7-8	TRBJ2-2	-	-	TGTGCCAGCAGCTTAGCGGGCACTAGCATCGGGGAGCTGTTTTTT	CASSLAGTSIGELFF
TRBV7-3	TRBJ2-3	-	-	TGTGCCAGCAGCTTACTGGGTTGGGATACGCAGTATTTT	CASSLLGWDTQYF
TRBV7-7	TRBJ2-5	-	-	TGTGCTAGCAGCTATGAGCTGGGTCGGGCACAAGAGACCCAGTACTTC	CASSYELGRAQETQYF
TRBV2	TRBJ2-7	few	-	TGTGCCAGCAGACTGACCTCCTACGAGCAGTACTTC	CASRLTSYEQYF
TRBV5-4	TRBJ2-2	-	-	TGTGCCAGCAGCCCGATGGACCCGGGGACCGGGGAGCTGTTTTTT	CASSPMDPGTGELFF
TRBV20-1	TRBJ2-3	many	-	TGCAGTGCTAGAGATTACGGGGGGCCAGATACGCAGTATTTT	CSARDYGGPDTQYF
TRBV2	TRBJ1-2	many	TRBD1	TGTGCCAGCTCCCTTTGGCAGGGGGCGGATGGCTACACCTTC	CASSLWQGADGYTF
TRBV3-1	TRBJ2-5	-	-	TGTGCCAGCAGCCAAGGGTGGCAGGCCCGCGAGACCCAGTACTTC	CASSQGWQARETQYF
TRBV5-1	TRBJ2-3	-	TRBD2	TGCGCCAGCAGCTTGTTCTCTAGCGGGAGGGCCGATACGCAGTATTTT	CASSLFSSGRADTQYF
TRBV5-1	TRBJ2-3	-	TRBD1	TGCGCCAGCAGTCCTAGGCAGGGGGCTCAAGATACGCAGTATTTT	CASSPRQGAQDTQYF
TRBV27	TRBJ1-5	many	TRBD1	TGTGCCACCAAGACAGGGGGTAAGCCCCAGCATTTT	CATKTGGKPQHF
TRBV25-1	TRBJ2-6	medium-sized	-	TGTGCCAGCAGCACAGGGTATGAGTCAGGGGCCAACGTCCTGACTTTC	CASSTGYESGANVLTF
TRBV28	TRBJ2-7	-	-	TGTGCCAGCAAGCTCGCGGACTATACCTACGAGCAGTACTTC	CASKLADYTYEQYF
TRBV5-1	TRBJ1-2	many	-	TGCGCCACAAGATCAGGGTCTTCTCGTGGCTACACCTTC	CATRSGSSRGYTF